The next 24 T cell receptor beta chains were all read from a single sample in a study of response to subunit inactivated influenza vaccine. MiXCR, applied by TCRdb to the RT-PCR reads, yields one record per CDR3 protein. The table has about 570,000 distinct CDR3 sequences, about 10% seen once. The sample also formed part of further work on T cells expressing NK-cell markers. This second study says: The authors generated TCR beta cDNA through 5'RACE template switching with UMIs.

This sample comprised PBMCs from blood, obtained on the day of vaccination. Receptors originate from a man aged 45-65 years who received an inactivated influenza vaccine.

This clonotype has more than one count but fewer than ten. The J gene is TRBJ2-1, the V gene TRBV9; D gene uncertain. The CDR3 loop spans 17 amino acids. Between the trimmed V and J ends, which lost 3 bases and 5 bases, there was a span of 21 bases. Per germline, CDR1 SGDLS and CDR2 YYNGEE. The CDR3 DNA is TGTGCCAGCAGCGGCCCTATCCCAGCGCCGCTTAACAATGAGCAGTTCTTC. As protein: CASSGPIPAPLNNEQFF. Using reference TRBV9 and TRBJ2-1 for the parts outside the CDR3, the full variable domain is DSGVTQTPKHLITATGQRVTLRCSPRSGDLSVYWYQQSLDQGLQFLIQYYNGEERAKGNILERFSAQQFPDLHSELNLSSLELGDSALYFCASSGPIPAPLNNEQFFGPGTRLTVL.

The rearrangement links TRBV12-3 or TRBV12-4 to TRBJ1-1; a weak D match, TRBD1 (6 bases). The CDR3 has 14 amino acids. Trimming removed 6 bases at V and 0 bases at J, with 11 bases between. CDR3 region: CASSRDTLNTEAFF. The DNA for the CDR3 is TGTGCCAGCAGCCGGGACACCCTGAACACTGAAGCTTTCTTT.

The table lists this clonotype with a few counts. This sequence joins TRBV10-2 and TRBJ2-1; 8 positions agree with TRBD2. The V segment lost 3 bases and the J segment 4 bases; nucleotides outside the gene matches: 2. There are 14 residues in the CDR3. CDR1 is WSHSY and CDR2 is SAAADI in the germline V gene. CDR3 sequence (DNA): TGCGCCAGCAGTGAAGGACTAGCTTACAATGAGCAGTTCTTC. This codes for CASSEGLAYNEQFF.

This clonotype was seen only a few times. The genes are TRBV3-1 and TRBJ1-1, with D possibly TRBD1 on 6 matching bases. This CDR3 comprises 13 residues. Looked up from germline, CDR1 is LGHDT and CDR2 is YNNKEL (reference sequence). Trimming shortened V by 5 bases and J by 5 bases, and 12 bases separated the two germline ends. CDR3 protein: CASSSIQGTEAFF. CDR3 in DNA: TGTGCCAGCAGCTCCATACAGGGAACTGAAGCTTTCTTT. Full variable domain (missing parts from reference TRBV3-1 and TRBJ1-1): DTAVSQTPKYLVTQMGNDKSIKCEQNLGHDTMYWYKQDSKKFLKIMFSYNNKELIINETVPNRFSPKSPDKAHLNLHINSLELGDSAVYFCASSSIQGTEAFFGQGTRLTVV.

This clonotype was observed at least ten times. The rearrangement joins TRBV6-5 to TRBJ1-4, with TRBD1 matching over 7 bases. Looked up from germline, CDR1 is MNHEY and CDR2 is SVGAGI. V gave up 2 bases and J gave up 5 bases; unmatched junction bases: 5. The CDR3 is 15 amino acids. For the CDR3, the DNA is TGTGCCAGCAGTTACCGGGACAGCTTAAATGAAAAACTGTTTTTT. Its protein is CASSYRDSLNEKLFF.

The rearrangement joins TRBV28 to TRBJ1-2; D is uncertain. The CDR3 covers 11 residues. V was cut by 8 bases and J by 3 bases, with 7 bases left in between. The germline V gene has CDR1 MDHEN and CDR2 SYDVKM. This chain's CDR3 is CASGLDYGYTF. The CDR3 bases are TGTGCCAGCGGACTTGACTATGGCTACACCTTC.

The V call is TRBV9, the J call TRBJ2-7, with a weak D call TRBD1 (6 bases). V was clipped by 7 bases and J by 0 bases, with 14 bases between them. Germline assignment: CDR1 SGDLS and CDR2 YYNGEE. The CDR3 extends over 14 amino acids. The CDR3 here is CASSNQGSSYEQYF. In nucleotides, the CDR3 is TGTGCCAGCTCAAACCAGGGGAGCTCCTACGAGCAGTACTTC.

The V call is TRBV7-9, the J call TRBJ2-2; D may be TRBD1 (6 bases). The CDR3 loop spans 15 amino acids. Germline V gene data show CDR1 as SEHNR and CDR2 as FQNEAQ (reference sequence). Trimming took off 3 bases at V and 7 bases at J, with 15 bases between the two ends. CDR3 nucleotide sequence: TGTGCCAGCAGCTTTGCGACAGGCCAGGTCGGGGAGCTGTTTTTT. It yields the protein CASSFATGQVGELFF.

This clonotype was picked up a small number of times. V and J are TRBV4-2 and TRBJ1-4; D is perhaps TRBD1 (6 bases). This CDR3 has 17 amino acids. Looked up from germline, CDR1 is LGHNA and CDR2 is YNFKEQ. The V end lost 4 bases, the J end lost 6 bases, and 21 bases lay between the germline ends. CDR3 amino acids: CASSRTGTLLSDEKLFF. The CDR3 DNA sequence: TGTGCCAGCAGCCGAACCGGGACACTTCTTTCGGATGAAAAACTGTTTTTT.

This clonotype was picked up a small number of times. The rearrangement links TRBV21-1 to TRBJ2-1; no check of the table's D call, TRBD2, against the DNA was made. TRBV21-1 is an annotated pseudogene. The CDR3 is made up of 17 amino acids. The CDR3 DNA sequence: TGTGCCAGCAGCGGAGTAGCGGGGGGGCCGTGTGGGGATGAGCAGTTCTTC. Translated, it gives CASSGVAGGPCGDEQFF.

In its sample, this clonotype was seen a few times. The gene calls are TRBV21-1 and TRBJ1-2; the table's D call, TRBD1, was not checked against the DNA. TRBV21-1 is tagged as a pseudogene. The CDR3 contains 14 residues. The DNA for the CDR3 is TGTGCCAGCAGTAAAGACAGGAACCTGTATGGCTACACCTTC. This codes for CASSKDRNLYGYTF.

The chain is built from TRBV19 and TRBJ2-1; 8 nucleotides match TRBD2. Germline assignment: CDR1 LNHDA and CDR2 SQIVND (reference sequence). The CDR3 covers 17 residues. V shed 7 bases, J shed 1 base, and the junction held 12 bases outside the gene matches. The CDR3 region has the DNA TGTGCCAGTATGGGGACTAGTCGGGTAGAGTCCTACAATGAGCAGTTCTTC. It translates to CASMGTSRVESYNEQFF.

This clonotype was counted ten times or more. This rearrangement joins TRBV12-3 or TRBV12-4 to TRBJ2-7, with 7 nucleotides matching TRBD1. The V segment lost 7 bases and the J segment 2 bases; nucleotides outside the gene matches: 8. The length of the CDR3 is 14 residues. Here the CDR3 DNA reads TGTGCCAGCAAGGGTACAGGGGAGACCTACGAGCAGTACTTC. Encoded protein: CASKGTGETYEQYF.

This clonotype was observed a few times. The chain is built from TRBV5-1 and TRBJ2-2; possible D gene TRBD2, 6 bases. CDR3 length equals 15 residues. V was pared by 5 bases and J by 5 bases, with 16 bases between. Germline-derived CDR1 and CDR2 are SGHRS and YFSETQ. In nucleotides, the CDR3 is TGCGCCAGCAGTTCGGGACTCCTAGGTACCGGGGAGCTGTTTTTT. As protein: CASSSGLLGTGELFF.

This clonotype has a handful of counts. V gene TRBV20-1 combines with J gene TRBJ2-1; 11 bases agree with TRBD2. The length of the CDR3 is 16 residues. The J segment lost 4 bases and the V segment lost 7 bases, leaving 12 bases of the junction unmatched. The germline V gene encodes CDR1 DFQATT and CDR2 SNEGSKA (reference sequence). CDR3 sequence reads: CSVERLAGGEYNEQFF. For the CDR3, the DNA is TGCAGTGTAGAGCGGCTAGCGGGAGGAGAATACAATGAGCAGTTCTTC.

This clonotype was counted between two and nine times. V gene TRBV11-2 combines with J gene TRBJ2-1, with 7 positions matching TRBD2. Per the germline V gene, CDR1 is SGHAT and CDR2 is FQNNGV. This CDR3 region has 14 residues. The trim removed 5 bases at V and 13 bases at J, leaving 14 bases unmatched. CDR3 nucleotides: TGTGCCAGCAGCCCTCGTGCGGGGGTTTCTTCTCAGTTCTTC. Translating it yields CASSPRAGVSSQFF.

The chain combines TRBV27 with TRBJ2-1, with TRBD2 identical over 12 bases. The CDR3 has 17 amino acids. Germline V gene lookup returns CDR1 MNHEY and CDR2 SMNVEV (reference sequence). Trimming took 5 bases from V and 5 from J; bases not matched to a gene: 10. The CDR3 coding sequence is TGTGCCAGCAGTCTTACGACTAGCGGGAGCGTCAACAATGAGCAGTTCTTC. Translation gives CASSLTTSGSVNNEQFF.

The gene calls are TRBV11-2 and TRBJ2-4; D assignment may be TRBD1 or TRBD2 (5 bases each). Germline V CDR1 and CDR2: SGHAT, FQNNGV. Deletions cut 0 bases from V and 1 base from J, with 10 bases between. This CDR3 region has 16 residues. CDR3 region: CASSLDGGSAKNIQYF. Written as DNA, the CDR3 is TGTGCCAGCAGCTTAGATGGGGGATCGGCCAAAAACATTCAGTACTTC.

The chain is built from TRBV15 and TRBJ2-7; possibly TRBD1 for D (5 bases). CDR1 is LNHNV and CDR2 is YYDKDF in the germline V gene (reference sequence). CDR3 length equals 14 residues. The germline V and J ends were trimmed by 6 bases and 7 bases, with 19 bases remaining between them. The CDR3 sequence: CATSPESRAGEQYF. The CDR3 bases are TGTGCCACCAGTCCTGAGTCCAGGGCCGGGGAGCAGTACTTC.

Only a few counts were recorded for this clonotype. The genes are TRBV7-9 and TRBJ2-5, with D possibly being TRBD2 (5 bases). The length of the CDR3 is 11 residues. The V and J ends lost 8 bases and 4 bases respectively, with 8 bases between them. In germline, CDR1 is SEHNR, CDR2 FQNEAQ (reference sequence). The CDR3 coding sequence is TGTGCCAGCTCCGGGGTAGAGACCCAGTACTTC. Translation: CASSGVETQYF.

This clonotype was observed a handful of times. The chain uses TRBV28 and TRBJ2-7; 10 positions agree with TRBD2. CDR3 size: 21 residues. CDR1 MDHEN and CDR2 SYDVKM come from the germline V gene. Unmatched junction bases numbered 23, after V lost 6 bases and J lost 0 bases. As DNA, the CDR3 is TGTGCCAGCAGAGGGGTGGCTAGCGGGAGCAATCCCTACCTGAGCTCCTACGAGCAGTACTTC. Translated, it gives CASRGVASGSNPYLSSYEQYF.

This sequence joins TRBV5-1 and TRBJ2-7; possible D gene TRBD2, 6 bases. Trimming stripped 1 base from V and 4 bases from J, with 15 bases between. The CDR3 sequence is 15 residues long. Germline assignment: CDR1 SGHRS and CDR2 YFSETQ. CDR3 loop: CASSLWRGLVYEQYF. The CDR3 nucleotides read TGCGCCAGCAGCTTGTGGAGGGGCCTCGTTTACGAGCAGTACTTC.

There are many counts of this clonotype. V and J are TRBV20-1 and TRBJ2-1; no definite D call. The germline gives CDR1 DFQATT, CDR2 SNEGSKA (reference sequence). V gave up 3 bases and J gave up 12 bases, with 12 bases separating them. This CDR3 region has 11 residues. The CDR3 spells CSASITGWQFF. The CDR3 nucleotides are TGCAGTGCTAGTATTACGGGTTGGCAGTTCTTC.

The chain is built from TRBV5-1 and TRBJ2-3; possibly TRBD1 for D (6 bases). This CDR3 is built from 15 residues. Trimming removed 7 bases at V and 0 bases at J, with 15 bases between. CDR1 is SGHRS and CDR2 is YFSETQ in the germline V gene. The CDR3 reads CASGLGAVSTDTQYF. For the CDR3, the DNA is TGCGCCAGCGGGCTGGGGGCAGTGAGCACAGATACGCAGTATTTT.